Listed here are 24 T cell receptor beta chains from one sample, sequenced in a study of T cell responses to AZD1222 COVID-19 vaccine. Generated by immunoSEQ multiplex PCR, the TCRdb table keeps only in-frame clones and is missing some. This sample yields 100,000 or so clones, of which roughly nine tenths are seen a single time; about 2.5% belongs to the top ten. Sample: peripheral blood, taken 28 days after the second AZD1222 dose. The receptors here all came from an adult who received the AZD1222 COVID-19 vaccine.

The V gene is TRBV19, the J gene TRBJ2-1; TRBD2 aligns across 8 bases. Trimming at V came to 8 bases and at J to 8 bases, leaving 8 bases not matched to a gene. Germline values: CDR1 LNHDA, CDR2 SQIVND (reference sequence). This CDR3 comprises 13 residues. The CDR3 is CASVGLVEDEQFF. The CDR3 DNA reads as TGTGCCAGTGTGGGACTAGTCGAAGATGAGCAGTTCTTC.

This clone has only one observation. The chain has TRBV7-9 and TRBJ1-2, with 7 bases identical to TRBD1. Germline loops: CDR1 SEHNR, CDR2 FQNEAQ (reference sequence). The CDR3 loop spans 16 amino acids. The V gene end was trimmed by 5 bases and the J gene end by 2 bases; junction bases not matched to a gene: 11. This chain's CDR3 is CASSQTRTGPNYGYTF. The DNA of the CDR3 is TGTGCCAGCAGCCAAACCCGGACAGGACCCAACTATGGCTACACCTTC.

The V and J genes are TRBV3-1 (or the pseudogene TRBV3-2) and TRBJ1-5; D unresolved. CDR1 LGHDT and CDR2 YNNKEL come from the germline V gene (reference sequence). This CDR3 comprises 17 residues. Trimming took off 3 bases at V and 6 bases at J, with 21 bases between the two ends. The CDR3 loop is CASSHLGQVRFLQPQHF. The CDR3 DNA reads TGTGCCAGCAGCCATTTAGGGCAGGTGAGGTTCCTTCAGCCCCAGCATTTT.

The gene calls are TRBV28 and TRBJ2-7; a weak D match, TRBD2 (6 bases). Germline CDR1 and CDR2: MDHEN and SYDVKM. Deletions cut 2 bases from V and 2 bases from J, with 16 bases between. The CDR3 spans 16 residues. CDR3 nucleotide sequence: TGTGCCAGCAGTTTAACACCGGGACTCCTTGCCTACGAGCAGTACTTC. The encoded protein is CASSLTPGLLAYEQYF.

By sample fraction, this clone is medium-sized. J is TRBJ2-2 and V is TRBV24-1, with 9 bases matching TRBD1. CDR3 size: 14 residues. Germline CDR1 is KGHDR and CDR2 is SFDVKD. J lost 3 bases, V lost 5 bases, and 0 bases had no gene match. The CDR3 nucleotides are TGTGCCACCAGTGGACAGGGGGACACCGGGGAGCTGTTTTTT. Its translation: CATSGQGDTGELFF.

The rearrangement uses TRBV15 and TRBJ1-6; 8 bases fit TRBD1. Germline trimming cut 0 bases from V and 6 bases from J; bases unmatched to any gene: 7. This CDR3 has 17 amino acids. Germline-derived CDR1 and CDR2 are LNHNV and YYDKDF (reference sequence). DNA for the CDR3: TGTGCCACCAGCAGAGACCGGACAGGGACCATTAATTCACCCCTCCACTTT. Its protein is CATSRDRTGTINSPLHF.

The CDR3 DNA is TGTGCCAGCAGCTGGGGGGCGGGTTTGGAGACCCAGTACTTC. Protein sequence: CASSWGAGLETQYF. The chain combines TRBV7-2 with TRBJ2-5; D possibly matches TRBD1 or TRBD2 (6 bases each). V was trimmed by 4 bases and J by 5 bases, leaving 14 bases between them. The CDR3 runs 14 residues. Germline V gene data show CDR1 as SGHTA and CDR2 as FQGNSA.

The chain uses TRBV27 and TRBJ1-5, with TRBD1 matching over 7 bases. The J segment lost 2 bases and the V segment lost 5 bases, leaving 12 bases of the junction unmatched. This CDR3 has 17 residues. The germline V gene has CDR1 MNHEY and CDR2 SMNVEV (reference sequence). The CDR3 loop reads CASSHNIRDSGNQPQHF. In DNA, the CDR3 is TGTGCCAGCAGTCACAATATCCGGGACAGCGGCAATCAGCCCCAGCATTTT.

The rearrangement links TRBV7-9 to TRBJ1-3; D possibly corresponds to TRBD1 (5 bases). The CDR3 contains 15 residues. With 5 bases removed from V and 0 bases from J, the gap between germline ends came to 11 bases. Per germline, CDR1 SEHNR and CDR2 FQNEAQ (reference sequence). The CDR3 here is CASSGQSFSGNTIYF. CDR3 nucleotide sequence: TGTGCCAGCAGCGGACAATCTTTCTCTGGAAACACCATATATTTT.

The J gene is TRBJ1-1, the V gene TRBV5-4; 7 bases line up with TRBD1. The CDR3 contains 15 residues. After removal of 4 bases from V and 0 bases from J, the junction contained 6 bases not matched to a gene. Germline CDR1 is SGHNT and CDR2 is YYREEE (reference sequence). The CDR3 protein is CASSRDSAMNTEAFF. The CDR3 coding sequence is TGTGCCAGCAGCCGGGACAGTGCTATGAACACTGAAGCTTTCTTT.

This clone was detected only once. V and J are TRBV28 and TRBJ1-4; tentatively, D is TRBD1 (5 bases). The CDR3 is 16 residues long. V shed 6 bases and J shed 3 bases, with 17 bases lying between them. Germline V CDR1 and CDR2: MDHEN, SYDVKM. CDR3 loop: CASSSYVTAPNEKLFF. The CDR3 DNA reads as TGTGCCAGCAGCTCGTACGTGACAGCTCCTAATGAAAAACTGTTTTTT. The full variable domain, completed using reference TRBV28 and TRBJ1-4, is DVKVTQSSRYLVKRTGEKVFLECVQDMDHENMFWYRQDPGLGLRLIYFSYDVKMKEKGDIPEGYSVSREKKERFSLILESASTNQTSMYLCASSSYVTAPNEKLFFGSGTQLSVL.

The CDR3 loop reads CASSSTGSGYTF. The CDR3 bases are TGTGCCAGCAGTTCCACAGGCAGTGGCTACACCTTC. The chain recombines TRBV12-3 or TRBV12-4 with TRBJ1-2; D might be TRBD1 (5 bases). Deletions cut 4 bases from V and 7 bases from J, with 10 bases between. The CDR3 runs 12 residues.

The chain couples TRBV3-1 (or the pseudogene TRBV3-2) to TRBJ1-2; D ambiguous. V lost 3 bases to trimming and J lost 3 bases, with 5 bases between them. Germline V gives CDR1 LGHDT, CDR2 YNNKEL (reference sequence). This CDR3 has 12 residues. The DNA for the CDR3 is TGTGCCAGCAGCCAGATAGACTATGGCTACACCTTC. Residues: CASSQIDYGYTF.

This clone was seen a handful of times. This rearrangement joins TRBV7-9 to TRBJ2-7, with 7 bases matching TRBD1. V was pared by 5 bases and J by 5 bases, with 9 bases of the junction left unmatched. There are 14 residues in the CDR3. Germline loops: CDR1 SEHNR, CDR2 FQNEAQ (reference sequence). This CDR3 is CASSPLRGRDEQYF. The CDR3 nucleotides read TGTGCCAGCAGCCCGCTTAGGGGGCGTGACGAGCAGTACTTC.

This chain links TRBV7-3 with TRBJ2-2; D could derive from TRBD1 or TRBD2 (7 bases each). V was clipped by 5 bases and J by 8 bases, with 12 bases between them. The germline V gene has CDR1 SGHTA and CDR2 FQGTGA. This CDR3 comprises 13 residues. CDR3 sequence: CASSPGGAGELFF. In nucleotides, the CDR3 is TGTGCCAGCAGCCCAGGGGGGGCTGGGGAGCTGTTTTTT.

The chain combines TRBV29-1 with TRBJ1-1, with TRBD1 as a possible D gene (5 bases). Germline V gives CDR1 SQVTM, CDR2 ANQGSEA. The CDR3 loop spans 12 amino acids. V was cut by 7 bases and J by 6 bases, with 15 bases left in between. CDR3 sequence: CSAGGGTAEAFF. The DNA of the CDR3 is TGCAGCGCCGGCGGGGGAACGGCTGAAGCTTTCTTT. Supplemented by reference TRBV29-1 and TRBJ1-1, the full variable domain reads SAVISQKPSRDICQRGTSLTIQCQVDSQVTMMFWYRQQPGQSLTLIATANQGSEATYESGFVIDKFPISRPNLTFSTLTVSNMSPEDSSIYLCSAGGGTAEAFFGQGTRLTVV.

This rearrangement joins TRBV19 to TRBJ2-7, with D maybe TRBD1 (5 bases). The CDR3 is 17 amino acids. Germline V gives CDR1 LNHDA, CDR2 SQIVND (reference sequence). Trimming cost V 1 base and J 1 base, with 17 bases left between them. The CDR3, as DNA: TGTGCCAGTAGTATAGCTCTATCAGGGCCGAGTTCCTACGAGCAGTACTTC. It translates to CASSIALSGPSSYEQYF. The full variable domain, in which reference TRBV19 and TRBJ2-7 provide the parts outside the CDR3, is DGGITQSPKYLFRKEGQNVTLSCEQNLNHDAMYWYRQDPGQGLRLIYYSQIVNDFQKGDIAEGYSVSREKKESFPLTVTSAQKNPTAFYLCASSIALSGPSSYEQYFGPGTRLTVT.

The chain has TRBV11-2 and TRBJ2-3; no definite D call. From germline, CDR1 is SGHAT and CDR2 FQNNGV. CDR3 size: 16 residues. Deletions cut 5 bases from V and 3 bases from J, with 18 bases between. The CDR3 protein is CASSVALGVETDTQYF. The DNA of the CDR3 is TGTGCCAGCAGCGTCGCTCTGGGTGTGGAGACAGATACGCAGTATTTT.

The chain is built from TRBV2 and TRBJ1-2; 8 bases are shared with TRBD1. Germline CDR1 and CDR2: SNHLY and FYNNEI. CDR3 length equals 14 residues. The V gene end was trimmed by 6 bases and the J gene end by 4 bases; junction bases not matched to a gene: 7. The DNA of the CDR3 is TGTGCCAGCAGGAGGACAGGGTTGGTCTATGGCTACACCTTC. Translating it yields CASRRTGLVYGYTF.

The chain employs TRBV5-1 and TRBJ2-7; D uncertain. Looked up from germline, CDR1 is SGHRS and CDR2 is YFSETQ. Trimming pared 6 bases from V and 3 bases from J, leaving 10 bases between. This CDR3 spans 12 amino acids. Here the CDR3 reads CASISTDYEQYF. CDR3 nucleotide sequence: TGCGCCAGCATAAGTACAGACTACGAGCAGTACTTC. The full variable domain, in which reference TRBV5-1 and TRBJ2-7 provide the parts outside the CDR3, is KAGVTQTPRYLIKTRGQQVTLSCSPISGHRSVSWYQQTPGQGLQFLFEYFSETQRNKGNFPGRFSGRQFSNSRSEMNVSTLELGDSALYLCASISTDYEQYFGPGTRLTVT.

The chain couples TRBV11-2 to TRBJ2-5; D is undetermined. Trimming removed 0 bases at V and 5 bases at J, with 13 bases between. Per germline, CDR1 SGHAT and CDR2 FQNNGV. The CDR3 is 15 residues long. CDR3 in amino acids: CASSLDRPGWETQYF. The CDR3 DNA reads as TGTGCCAGCAGCTTAGATCGTCCAGGATGGGAGACCCAGTACTTC.

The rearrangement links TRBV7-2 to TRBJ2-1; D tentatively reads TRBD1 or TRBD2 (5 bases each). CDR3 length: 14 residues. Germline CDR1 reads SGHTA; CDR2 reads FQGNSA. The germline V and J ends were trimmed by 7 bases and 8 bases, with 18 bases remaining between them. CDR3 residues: CASNFHGAPDEQFF. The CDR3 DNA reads TGTGCCAGCAACTTCCACGGGGCCCCCGATGAGCAGTTCTTC.

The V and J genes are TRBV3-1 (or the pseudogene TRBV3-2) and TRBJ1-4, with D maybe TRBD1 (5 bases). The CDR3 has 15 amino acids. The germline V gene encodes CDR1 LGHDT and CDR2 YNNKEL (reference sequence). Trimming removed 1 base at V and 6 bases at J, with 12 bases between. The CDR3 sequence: CASSQGIQGHEKLFF. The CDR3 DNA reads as TGTGCCAGCAGCCAAGGCATTCAGGGCCATGAAAAACTGTTTTTT.

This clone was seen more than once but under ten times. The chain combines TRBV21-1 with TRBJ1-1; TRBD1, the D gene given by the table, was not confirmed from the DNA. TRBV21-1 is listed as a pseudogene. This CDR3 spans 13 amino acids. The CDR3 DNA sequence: TGTGCCAGCAGCAAAGAAAGGGGTACTGAAGCTTTCTTT. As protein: CASSKERGTEAFF.